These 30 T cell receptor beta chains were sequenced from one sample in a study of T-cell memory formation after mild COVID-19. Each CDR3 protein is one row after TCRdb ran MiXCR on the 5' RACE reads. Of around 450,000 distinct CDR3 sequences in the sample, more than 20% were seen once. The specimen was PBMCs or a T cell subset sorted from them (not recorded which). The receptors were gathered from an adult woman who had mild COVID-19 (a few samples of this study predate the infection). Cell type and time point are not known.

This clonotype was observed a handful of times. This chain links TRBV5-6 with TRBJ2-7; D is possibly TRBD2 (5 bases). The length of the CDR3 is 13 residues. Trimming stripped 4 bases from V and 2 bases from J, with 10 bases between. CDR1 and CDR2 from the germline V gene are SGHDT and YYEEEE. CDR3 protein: CASSPDGTYEQYF. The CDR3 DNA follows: TGTGCCAGCAGCCCGGACGGGACCTACGAGCAGTACTTC.

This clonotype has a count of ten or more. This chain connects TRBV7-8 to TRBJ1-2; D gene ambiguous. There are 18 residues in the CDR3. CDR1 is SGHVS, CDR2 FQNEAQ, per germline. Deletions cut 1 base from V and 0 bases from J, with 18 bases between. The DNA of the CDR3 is TGTGCCAGCAGCTTAGATCTTTTGCGGGCCCACTCTAACTATGGCTACACCTTC. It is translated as CASSLDLLRAHSNYGYTF.

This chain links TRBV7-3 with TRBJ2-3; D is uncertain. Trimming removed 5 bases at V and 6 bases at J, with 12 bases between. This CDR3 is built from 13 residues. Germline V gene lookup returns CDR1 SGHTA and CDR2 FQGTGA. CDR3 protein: CASSTLPADTQYF. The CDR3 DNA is TGTGCCAGCAGCACCCTACCAGCGGATACGCAGTATTTT.

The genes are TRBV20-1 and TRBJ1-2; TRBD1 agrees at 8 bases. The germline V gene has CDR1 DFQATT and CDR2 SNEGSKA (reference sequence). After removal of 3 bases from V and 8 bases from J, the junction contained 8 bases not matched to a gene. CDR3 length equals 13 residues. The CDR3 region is CSASDRGARGYTF. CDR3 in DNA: TGCAGTGCTAGTGACAGGGGCGCGAGGGGCTACACCTTC.

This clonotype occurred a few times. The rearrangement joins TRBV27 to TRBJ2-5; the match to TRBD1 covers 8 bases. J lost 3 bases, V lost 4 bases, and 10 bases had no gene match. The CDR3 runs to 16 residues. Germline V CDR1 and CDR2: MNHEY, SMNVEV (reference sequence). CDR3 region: CASSSPLRTGKETQYF. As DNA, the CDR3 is TGTGCCAGCAGTTCGCCCCTCAGGACAGGGAAAGAGACCCAGTACTTC.

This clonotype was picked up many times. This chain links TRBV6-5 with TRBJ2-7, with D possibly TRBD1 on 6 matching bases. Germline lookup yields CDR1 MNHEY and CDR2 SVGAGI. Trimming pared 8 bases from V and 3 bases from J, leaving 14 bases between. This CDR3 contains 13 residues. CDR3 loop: CASFRGRGYEQYF. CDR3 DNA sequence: TGTGCCAGCTTCCGGGGCAGGGGCTACGAGCAGTACTTC.

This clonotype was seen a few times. Here the CDR3 reads CASSLDRVSYGYTF. The CDR3 bases are TGTGCCAGCAGCTTGGACAGGGTGAGCTATGGCTACACCTTC. The rearrangement joins TRBV7-9 to TRBJ1-2; 8 bases match TRBD1. The length of the CDR3 is 14 residues. Germline assignment: CDR1 SEHNR and CDR2 FQNEAQ (reference sequence). V shed 3 bases, J shed 4 bases, and the junction held 4 bases outside the gene matches.

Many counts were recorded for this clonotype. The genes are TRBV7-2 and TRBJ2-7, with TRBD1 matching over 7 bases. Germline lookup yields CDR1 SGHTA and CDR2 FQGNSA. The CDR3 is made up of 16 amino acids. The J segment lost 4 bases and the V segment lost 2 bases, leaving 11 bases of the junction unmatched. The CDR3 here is CASSLQTGTRGYEQYF. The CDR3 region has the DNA TGTGCCAGCAGCTTACAGACAGGGACGCGTGGGTACGAGCAGTACTTC.

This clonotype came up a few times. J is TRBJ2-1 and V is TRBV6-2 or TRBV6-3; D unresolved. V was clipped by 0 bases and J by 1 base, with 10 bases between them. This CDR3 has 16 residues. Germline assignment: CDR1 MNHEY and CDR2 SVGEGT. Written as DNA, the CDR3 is TGTGCCAGCAGTTACTCGGCACTCTTGTCCTACAATGAGCAGTTCTTC. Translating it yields CASSYSALLSYNEQFF.

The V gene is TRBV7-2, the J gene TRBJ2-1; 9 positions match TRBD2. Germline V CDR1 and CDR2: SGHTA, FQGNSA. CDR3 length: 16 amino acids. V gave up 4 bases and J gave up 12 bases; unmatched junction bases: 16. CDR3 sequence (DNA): TGTGCCAGCAGCTCCGGTGGCGGGAGGGTCTCAGAGGGGCAGTTCTTC. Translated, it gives CASSSGGGRVSEGQFF.

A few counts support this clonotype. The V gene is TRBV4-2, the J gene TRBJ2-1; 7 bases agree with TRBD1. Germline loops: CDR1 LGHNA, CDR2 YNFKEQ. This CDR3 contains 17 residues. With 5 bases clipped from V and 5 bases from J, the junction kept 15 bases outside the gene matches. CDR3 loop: CASSKEDRIDPHNEQFF. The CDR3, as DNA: TGTGCCAGCAGCAAGGAGGACAGGATCGACCCACACAATGAGCAGTTCTTC.

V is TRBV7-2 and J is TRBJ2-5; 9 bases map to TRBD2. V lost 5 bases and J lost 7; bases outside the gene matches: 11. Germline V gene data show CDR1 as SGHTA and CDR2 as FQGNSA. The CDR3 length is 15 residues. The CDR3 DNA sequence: TGTGCCAGCAGCCCCGGGGGCGGGAGGGGTGCGACCCAGTACTTC. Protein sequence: CASSPGGGRGATQYF.

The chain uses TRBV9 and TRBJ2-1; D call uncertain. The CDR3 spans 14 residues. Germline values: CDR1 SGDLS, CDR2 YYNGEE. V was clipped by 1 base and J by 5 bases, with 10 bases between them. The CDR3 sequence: CASSVNPVDNEQFF. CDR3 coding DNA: TGTGCCAGCAGCGTAAACCCTGTAGACAATGAGCAGTTCTTC.

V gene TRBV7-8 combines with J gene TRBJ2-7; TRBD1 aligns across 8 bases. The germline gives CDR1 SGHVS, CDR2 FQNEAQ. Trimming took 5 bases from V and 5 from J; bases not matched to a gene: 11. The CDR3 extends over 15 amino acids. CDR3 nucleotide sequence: TGTGCCAGCAGCCCTGACAGGGGAGTTATCGACGAGCAGTACTTC. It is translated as CASSPDRGVIDEQYF.

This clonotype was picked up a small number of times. The chain's CDR3 is CSVVETGSYEQYF. The CDR3 coding sequence is TGCAGCGTTGTCGAGACAGGTTCCTACGAGCAGTACTTC. The rearrangement uses TRBV29-1 and TRBJ2-7, with a weak D call TRBD1 (6 bases). The V gene's germline CDR1 is SQVTM and CDR2 ANQGSEA. The ends were cut back, 4 bases at V and 1 base at J, with 11 bases in the middle. CDR3 length equals 13 residues.

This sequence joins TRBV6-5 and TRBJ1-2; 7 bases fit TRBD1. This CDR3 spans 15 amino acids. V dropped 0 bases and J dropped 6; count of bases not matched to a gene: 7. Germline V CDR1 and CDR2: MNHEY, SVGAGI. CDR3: CASSYSIQGPNGYTF. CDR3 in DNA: TGTGCCAGCAGTTACTCCATACAGGGGCCGAATGGCTACACCTTC.

This CDR3 is CASSPHSLAGVRDTQYF. CDR3 sequence (DNA): TGTGCCAGCAGTCCCCATTCGCTAGCGGGAGTTCGAGATACGCAGTATTTT. V and J are TRBV28 and TRBJ2-3; 10 bases agree with TRBD2. This CDR3 has 17 amino acids. Germline loops: CDR1 MDHEN, CDR2 SYDVKM. The V and J ends lost 5 bases and 5 bases, in that order; junction bases with no gene match: 13.

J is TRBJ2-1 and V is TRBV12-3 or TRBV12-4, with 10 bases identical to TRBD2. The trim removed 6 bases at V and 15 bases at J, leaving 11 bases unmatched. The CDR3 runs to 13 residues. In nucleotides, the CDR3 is TGTGCCAGCAGCGAAGCGGGAGGGCCCCTCCCGTTCTTC. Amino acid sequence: CASSEAGGPLPFF.

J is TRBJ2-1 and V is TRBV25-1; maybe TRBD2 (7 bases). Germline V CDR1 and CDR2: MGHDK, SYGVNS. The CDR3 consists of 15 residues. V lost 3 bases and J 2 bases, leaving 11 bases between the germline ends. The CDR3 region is CASSDSGGAYNEQFF. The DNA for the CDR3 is TGTGCCAGCAGTGATTCGGGGGGCGCCTACAATGAGCAGTTCTTC.

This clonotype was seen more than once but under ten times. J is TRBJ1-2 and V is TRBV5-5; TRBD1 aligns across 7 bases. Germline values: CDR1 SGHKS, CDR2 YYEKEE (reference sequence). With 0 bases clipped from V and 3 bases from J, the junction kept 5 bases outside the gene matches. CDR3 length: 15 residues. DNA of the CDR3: TGTGCCAGCAGCTTGGCGACAGGGTCTCACTATGGCTACACCTTC. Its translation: CASSLATGSHYGYTF.

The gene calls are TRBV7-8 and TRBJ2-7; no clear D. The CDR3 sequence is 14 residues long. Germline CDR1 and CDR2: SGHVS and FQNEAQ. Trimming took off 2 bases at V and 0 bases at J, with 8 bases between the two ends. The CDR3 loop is CASSLIVDSYEQYF. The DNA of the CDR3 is TGTGCCAGCAGCTTAATTGTCGACTCCTACGAGCAGTACTTC.

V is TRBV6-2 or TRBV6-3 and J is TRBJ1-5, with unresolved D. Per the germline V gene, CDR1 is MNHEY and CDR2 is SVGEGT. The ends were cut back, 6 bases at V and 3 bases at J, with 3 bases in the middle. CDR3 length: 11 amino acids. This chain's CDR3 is CASRNNQPQHF. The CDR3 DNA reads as TGTGCCAGCAGGAACAATCAGCCCCAGCATTTT.

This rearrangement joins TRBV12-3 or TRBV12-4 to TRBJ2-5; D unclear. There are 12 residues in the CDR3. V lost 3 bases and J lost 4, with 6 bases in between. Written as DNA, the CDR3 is TGTGCCAGCAGTTTGCAAGGAGAGACCCAGTACTTC. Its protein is CASSLQGETQYF.

The DNA for the CDR3 is TGTGCCAGTAGTATTACAGGGAACCCCTACAATGAGCAGTTCTTC. It yields the protein CASSITGNPYNEQFF. The V call is TRBV19, the J call TRBJ2-1, with a weak D call TRBD1 (6 bases). V lost 3 bases and J lost 2, with 11 bases in between. This CDR3 spans 15 amino acids. Looked up from germline, CDR1 is LNHDA and CDR2 is SQIVND (reference sequence).

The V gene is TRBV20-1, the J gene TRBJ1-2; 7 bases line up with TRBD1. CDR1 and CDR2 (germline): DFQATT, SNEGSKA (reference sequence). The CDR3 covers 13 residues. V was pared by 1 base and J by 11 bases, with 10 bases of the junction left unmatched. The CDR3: CSARALGTDLYTF. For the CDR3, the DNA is TGCAGTGCTAGAGCACTTGGGACAGACCTTTACACCTTC.

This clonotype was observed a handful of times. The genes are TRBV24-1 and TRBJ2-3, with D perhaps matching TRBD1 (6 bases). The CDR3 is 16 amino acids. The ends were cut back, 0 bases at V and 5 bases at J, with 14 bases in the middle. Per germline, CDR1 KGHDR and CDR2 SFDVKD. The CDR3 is CATSDLGQGRQDTQYF. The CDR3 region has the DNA TGTGCCACCAGTGATTTGGGGCAGGGGCGCCAAGATACGCAGTATTTT.

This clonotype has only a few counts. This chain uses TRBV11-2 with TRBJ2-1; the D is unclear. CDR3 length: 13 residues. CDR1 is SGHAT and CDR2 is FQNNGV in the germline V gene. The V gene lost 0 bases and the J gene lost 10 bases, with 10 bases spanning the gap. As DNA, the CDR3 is TGTGCCAGCAGCTTAGAAGCCGGTGGGGAGCAGTTCTTC. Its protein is CASSLEAGGEQFF.

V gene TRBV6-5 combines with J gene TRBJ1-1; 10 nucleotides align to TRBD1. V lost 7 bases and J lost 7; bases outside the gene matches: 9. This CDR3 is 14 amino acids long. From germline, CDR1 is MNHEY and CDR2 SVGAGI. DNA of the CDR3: TGTGCCAGCATCCCCGGACAGGGGGATAATGAAGCTTTCTTT. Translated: CASIPGQGDNEAFF.

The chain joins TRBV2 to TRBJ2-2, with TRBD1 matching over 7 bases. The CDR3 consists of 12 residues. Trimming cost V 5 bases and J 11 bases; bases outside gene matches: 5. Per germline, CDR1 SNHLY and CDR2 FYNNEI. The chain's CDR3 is CASSLRQGELFF. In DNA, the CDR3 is TGTGCCAGCAGTCTGCGACAGGGTGAGCTGTTTTTT. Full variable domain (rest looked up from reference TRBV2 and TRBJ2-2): EPEVTQTPSHQVTQMGQEVILRCVPISNHLYFYWYRQILGQKVEFLVSFYNNEISEKSEIFDDQFSVERPDGSNFTLKIRSTKLEDSAMYFCASSLRQGELFFGEGSRLTVL.

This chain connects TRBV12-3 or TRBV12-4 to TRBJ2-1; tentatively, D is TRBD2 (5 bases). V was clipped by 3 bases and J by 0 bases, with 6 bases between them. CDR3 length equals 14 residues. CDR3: CASSFGISYNEQFF. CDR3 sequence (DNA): TGTGCCAGCAGTTTCGGGATCTCCTACAATGAGCAGTTCTTC.